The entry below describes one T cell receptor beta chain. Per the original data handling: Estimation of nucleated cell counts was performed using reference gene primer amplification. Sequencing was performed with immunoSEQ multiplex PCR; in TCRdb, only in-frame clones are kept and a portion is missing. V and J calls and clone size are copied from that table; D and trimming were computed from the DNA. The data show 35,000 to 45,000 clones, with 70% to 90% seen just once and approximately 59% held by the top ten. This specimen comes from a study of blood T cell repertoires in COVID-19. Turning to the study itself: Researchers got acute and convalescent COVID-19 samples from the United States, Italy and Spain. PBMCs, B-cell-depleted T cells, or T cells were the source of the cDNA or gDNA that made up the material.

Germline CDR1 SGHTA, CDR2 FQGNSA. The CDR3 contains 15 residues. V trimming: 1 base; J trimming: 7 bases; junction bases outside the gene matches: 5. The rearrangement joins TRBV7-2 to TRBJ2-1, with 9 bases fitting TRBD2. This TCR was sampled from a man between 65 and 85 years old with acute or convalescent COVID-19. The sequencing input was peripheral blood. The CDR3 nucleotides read TGTGCCAGCAGCTTAGTAGCGGGGGCGGGGAATGAGCAGTTCTTC. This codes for CASSLVAGAGNEQFF.